These 20 T cell receptor beta chains were sequenced from one sample in a study of shared clonotypes between healthy human individuals (dated by TCRdb to the early 2020s). The method behind the library was the immunoSEQ multiplex PCR assay. Here the immuneACCESS table is served through TCRdb, limited to in-frame sequences with V and J called. Missing clones are a known gap in these copies; in checked studies unresolved V genes cover under half, and the rest lacks a known reason. The sample profile shows some 470,000 clones; around 80% of them were found once. The ten largest account for around 13% of the sample. The source material was PBMCs. Receptor source: a woman aged 40 to 55 in good health. Some clones in this sample may be carry-over from other donors' samples.

This clone was seen ten or more times. The gene calls are TRBV7-8 and TRBJ2-2, with D hard to call. The CDR3 is 15 amino acids. V was clipped by 1 base and J by 3 bases, with 9 bases between them. From germline, CDR1 is SGHVS and CDR2 FQNEAQ. The CDR3 DNA is TGTGCCAGCAGCTTAGTTGTCCTTCACACCGGGGAGCTGTTTTTT. Protein product: CASSLVVLHTGELFF.

The table lists this clone with a count of one. The chain uses TRBV7-3 and TRBJ2-1; 13 nucleotides agree with TRBD2. Germline CDR1 and CDR2: SGHTA and FQGTGA. This CDR3 comprises 17 residues. With V trimmed by 5 bases and J by 10 bases, 14 bases remained unmatched. The CDR3 nucleotides are TGTGCCAGCAGCACTAATGGGACTAGCGGGAAACCGTGGGAGCAGTTCTTC. Amino acid sequence: CASSTNGTSGKPWEQFF.

The J gene is TRBJ2-1, the V gene TRBV5-8; D is unresolved. Trimming stripped 4 bases from V and 1 base from J, with 6 bases between. The CDR3 has 13 amino acids. Germline values: CDR1 SGHTS, CDR2 YDEGEE. Here the CDR3 reads CASSVTSYNEQFF. CDR3 DNA: TGTGCCAGCAGCGTGACATCCTACAATGAGCAGTTCTTC.

Details on this clone: One junction end does not reproduce the germline sequence, and a read error may be involved. V usage is TRBV29-1 and J usage is TRBJ2-7, with D unresolved. The CDR3 spans 13 residues. Per the germline V gene, CDR1 is SQVTM and CDR2 is ANQGSEA. The CDR3, as DNA: TGCAGCGTTGACACGGGCGGCCCCTACGGGCAGTACTTC. This sequence encodes CSVDTGGPYGQYF.

The chain employs TRBV5-1 and TRBJ2-5, with 8 positions matching TRBD1. Germline trimming cut 0 bases from V and 4 bases from J; bases unmatched to any gene: 8. Germline CDR1 is SGHRS and CDR2 is YFSETQ. The CDR3 consists of 16 residues. CDR3 loop: CASSLGVRDRGETQYF. CDR3 bases: TGCGCCAGCAGCTTGGGGGTGCGAGACAGGGGAGAGACCCAGTACTTC.

This chain joins TRBV27 and TRBJ1-2; D perhaps matches TRBD1 (6 bases). Trimming cost V 2 bases and J 8 bases, with 12 bases left between them. Germline V gene data show CDR1 as MNHEY and CDR2 as SMNVEV (reference sequence). This CDR3 region has 13 residues. The CDR3 DNA follows: TGTGCCAGCAGTTTACAGGGGCTGGGCGGCTACACCTTC. Amino acids: CASSLQGLGGYTF.

This chain links TRBV7-2 with TRBJ2-5; D uncertain. Looked up from germline, CDR1 is SGHTA and CDR2 is FQGNSA. V was trimmed by 5 bases and J by 5 bases, leaving 12 bases between them. The CDR3 is 13 residues long. The CDR3: CASSPLGVETQYF. CDR3 nucleotide sequence: TGTGCCAGCAGCCCCCTTGGCGTGGAGACCCAGTACTTC.

There are a few counts of this clone. This sequence joins TRBV29-1 and TRBJ2-7, with TRBD2 identical over 7 bases. J lost 4 bases, V lost 2 bases, and 8 bases had no gene match. The CDR3 contains 14 residues. CDR1 and CDR2 (germline): SQVTM, ANQGSEA. The CDR3 here is CSVEPSGKTYEQYF. DNA of the CDR3: TGCAGCGTTGAACCCAGCGGGAAGACTTACGAGCAGTACTTC.

This clone was found a few times. This chain connects TRBV6-6 to TRBJ2-1; TRBD2 might be the D (6 bases). The V gene lost 0 bases and the J gene lost 5 bases, with 11 bases spanning the gap. Per germline, CDR1 MNHNY and CDR2 SVGAGI (reference sequence). The CDR3 loop spans 15 amino acids. The CDR3 bases are TGTGCCAGCAGTTACTCCGGGACTGGAAACAATGAGCAGTTCTTC. It translates to CASSYSGTGNNEQFF.

This sequence joins TRBV4-3 and TRBJ1-2; D gene uncertain. V shed 1 base and J shed 3 bases, with 12 bases lying between them. The CDR3 runs to 15 residues. CDR1 and CDR2 (germline): LGHNA, YSLEER. The DNA for the CDR3 is TGCGCCAGCAGCCAAGCGCGTCAGCGGCACTATGGCTACACCTTC. Its translation is CASSQARQRHYGYTF.

Points on this clone: This could be a read error, since a much larger clone is one nucleotide away. The rearrangement joins TRBV7-6 to TRBJ2-2; no definite D call. Germline V gene lookup returns CDR1 SGHVS and CDR2 FNYEAQ. The V end lost 0 bases, the J end lost 5 bases, and 1 base lay between the germline ends. The CDR3 is made up of 12 amino acids. CDR3 residues: CASSLATGELFF. The CDR3 DNA follows: TGTGCCAGCAGCTTAGCAACCGGGGAGCTGTTTTTT.

For this clone: Compared with germline, one end of the junction differs, possibly owing to a read error. The V gene is TRBV28, the J gene TRBJ1-2; 8 bases map to TRBD1. Germline CDR1 is MDHEN and CDR2 is SYDVKM. The CDR3 covers 11 residues. The CDR3 sequence: CASRAGQAYSF. For the CDR3, the DNA is TGTGCCAGCAGAGCGGGACAGGCGTATAGCTTC.

Turning to this clone: An end of the junction differs from the germline gene, which may be a read error. This chain connects TRBV5-4 to TRBJ2-1; 11 bases line up with TRBD2. The CDR3 totals 14 residues. The germline V gene has CDR1 SGHNT and CDR2 YYREEE (reference sequence). The CDR3 spells CANSLGLAVNEQFF. As DNA, the CDR3 is TGTGCCAACAGCTTGGGACTAGCGGTCAATGAGCAGTTCTTC.

The chain carries TRBV6-6 and TRBJ1-1; unclear D gene. The CDR3 is 12 residues long. Germline CDR1 is MNHNY and CDR2 is SVGAGI (reference sequence). The V end was cut by 1 base, the J end by 5 bases, with 5 bases between. CDR3 residues: CASSYLVTEAFF. Here the CDR3 DNA reads TGTGCCAGCAGTTACTTAGTTACTGAAGCTTTCTTT.

The chain is built from TRBV7-2 and TRBJ2-7; D unclear. This CDR3 is built from 14 residues. The V and J ends lost 3 bases and 2 bases respectively, with 11 bases between them. The germline V gene has CDR1 SGHTA and CDR2 FQGNSA. CDR3 sequence (DNA): TGTGCCAGCAGCTTCACCCCAGGCCCCTACGAGCAGTACTTC. It codes for CASSFTPGPYEQYF.

This sequence joins TRBV2 and TRBJ2-1, with D possibly being TRBD1 (5 bases). Germline lookup yields CDR1 SNHLY and CDR2 FYNNEI. The CDR3 has 14 residues. Trimming removed 0 bases at V and 4 bases at J, with 7 bases between. In DNA, the CDR3 is TGTGCCAGCAGTGAAGCGACAGCATACAATGAGCAGTTCTTC. It specifies CASSEATAYNEQFF.

The chain joins TRBV15 to TRBJ2-1; 8 bases map to TRBD2. CDR3 length: 14 amino acids. V gave up 4 bases and J gave up 6 bases; unmatched junction bases: 5. CDR1 and CDR2 from the germline V gene are LNHNV and YYDKDF (reference sequence). CDR3 in amino acids: CATSKGLDPNEQFF. CDR3 coding DNA: TGTGCCACCAGCAAGGGACTAGATCCCAATGAGCAGTTCTTC.

The count of this clone is one. V gene TRBV10-2 combines with J gene TRBJ2-1; the match to TRBD2 covers 9 bases. The CDR3 loop spans 16 amino acids. Germline-derived CDR1 and CDR2 are WSHSY and SAAADI. J lost 4 bases, V lost 7 bases, and 11 bases had no gene match. The CDR3 nucleotides are TGCGCCAGCACCCTTAGCGGGAGTTATAGTTACAATGAGCAGTTCTTC. Amino acids: CASTLSGSYSYNEQFF.

Notes on this clone: Since a far larger clone is one base different, this is likely a read error. The CDR3 reads CAGSPRRESGYTF. The CDR3 DNA follows: TGCGCCGGCAGTCCCCGTAGGGAGTCTGGCTACACCTTC. The V and J genes are TRBV4-3 and TRBJ1-2; no clear D gene. This CDR3 region has 13 residues. The germline gives CDR1 LGHNA, CDR2 YSLEER.

The V call is TRBV5-1, the J call TRBJ2-3; TRBD1 aligns across 8 bases. V lost 4 bases to trimming and J lost 0 bases; unmatched junction nucleotides: 4. The CDR3 is made up of 15 amino acids. The V gene's germline CDR1 is SGHRS and CDR2 YFSETQ. CDR3 coding DNA: TGCGCCAGCAGCGGGGACAGGCCTAGCACAGATACGCAGTATTTT. Amino acid sequence: CASSGDRPSTDTQYF. Complete variable domain (other parts from reference TRBV5-1 and TRBJ2-3): KAGVTQTPRYLIKTRGQQVTLSCSPISGHRSVSWYQQTPGQGLQFLFEYFSETQRNKGNFPGRFSGRQFSNSRSEMNVSTLELGDSALYLCASSGDRPSTDTQYFGPGTRLTVL.